The 26 T cell receptor beta chains below all came from one sample that was sequenced in a study of shared clonotypes between healthy human individuals. Positively selected for CCR7, the CD45RO-negative cells used as naive CD8 cells excluded terminally differentiated effector memory CD45RA+ cells. The repertoire was sequenced with immunoSEQ multiplex PCR; TCRdb's copy has only in-frame clones and lacks some. This sample carries millions of clones, about 92% of them seen once, and the ten largest clones take about 1.8%. Sequenced input: naive CD8+ T cells from PBMCs. These receptors all come from a man in his late teens or twenties in good health. Some clones in this sample may be carry-over from other donors' samples.

J is TRBJ2-3 and V is TRBV19; D is ambiguous. CDR1 is LNHDA and CDR2 is SQIVND in the germline V gene (reference sequence). This CDR3 has 13 residues. With 5 bases removed from V and 2 bases from J, the gap between germline ends came to 8 bases. The CDR3 sequence: CASSQENTDTQYF. CDR3 coding DNA: TGTGCCAGTAGTCAGGAAAACACAGATACGCAGTATTTT.

The V and J genes are TRBV9 and TRBJ1-2, with a possible D match to TRBD1 (6 bases). The V end was cut by 7 bases, the J end by 4 bases, with 11 bases between. Germline-derived CDR1 and CDR2 are SGDLS and YYNGEE. The length of the CDR3 is 12 residues. The CDR3 protein is CASWGLFYGYTF. CDR3 in DNA: TGTGCCAGCTGGGGGCTGTTCTATGGCTACACCTTC.

The chain employs TRBV29-1 and TRBJ1-1; the D gene is possibly TRBD1 (6 bases). With 7 bases removed from V and 0 bases from J, the gap between germline ends came to 12 bases. The CDR3 runs 13 residues. Germline loops: CDR1 SQVTM, CDR2 ANQGSEA. The CDR3 protein is CSARDNMNTEAFF. The DNA of the CDR3 is TGCAGCGCACGGGACAACATGAACACTGAAGCTTTCTTT.

This clone was counted only a few times. Other DNA sequences in this sample translate to the same CDR3. This chain links TRBV4-1 with TRBJ1-5; D is ambiguous. The V and J ends lost 1 base and 5 bases respectively, with 3 bases between them. Germline V CDR1 and CDR2: MGHRA, YSYEKL. The CDR3 runs 12 residues. In nucleotides, the CDR3 is TGCGCCAGCAGCCAAGGGGATCAGCCCCAGCATTTT. It codes for CASSQGDQPQHF.

This clone has only one observation. V is TRBV6-5 and J is TRBJ2-1, with D unresolved. This CDR3 region has 15 residues. Trimming took 1 base from V and 2 from J, leaving 9 bases between them. Germline V gene sequence: CDR1 MNHEY, CDR2 SVGAGI. In DNA, the CDR3 is TGTGCCAGCAGTTACTTGGCAGAAGCCTACAATGAGCAGTTCTTC. Protein: CASSYLAEAYNEQFF.

The DNA of the CDR3 is TGTGCCAGCAGCTTAGAGGGGGGGAGTAACTATGGCTACACCTTC. Its translation: CASSLEGGSNYGYTF. This chain joins TRBV7-8 and TRBJ1-2; D is possibly TRBD1 (6 bases). CDR1 and CDR2 (germline): SGHVS, FQNEAQ. The CDR3 consists of 15 residues. Trimming pared 1 base from V and 1 base from J, leaving 10 bases between.

The V call is TRBV7-9, the J call TRBJ1-2; D is uncertain. In germline, CDR1 is SEHNR, CDR2 FQNEAQ (reference sequence). The CDR3 extends over 12 amino acids. With 7 bases removed from V and 5 bases from J, the gap between germline ends came to 11 bases. CDR3 protein: CASTPEEYGYTF. As DNA, the CDR3 is TGTGCCAGCACACCAGAAGAATATGGCTACACCTTC.

The rearrangement links TRBV5-5 to TRBJ1-1, with 9 nucleotides matching TRBD1. Per germline, CDR1 SGHKS and CDR2 YYEKEE (reference sequence). V shed 1 base and J 3 bases; nucleotides not matched to a gene: 7. The CDR3 consists of 16 residues. CDR3 bases: TGTGCCAGCAGCTTGTCTTTGGGACAGGGTTACACTGAAGCTTTCTTT. Encoded protein: CASSLSLGQGYTEAFF.

The chain is built from TRBV30 and TRBJ1-6; 8 bases are shared with TRBD1. Per germline, CDR1 GTSNPN and CDR2 SVGIG (reference sequence). The CDR3 loop spans 14 amino acids. The V segment lost 2 bases and the J segment 10 bases; nucleotides outside the gene matches: 7. This chain's CDR3 is CAWSPRTGNSPLHF. The CDR3 bases are TGTGCCTGGAGTCCCCGGACAGGGAACTCACCCCTCCACTTT.

V is TRBV4-1 and J is TRBJ2-1; the match to TRBD2 covers 8 bases. Trimming at V came to 3 bases and at J to 1 base, leaving 8 bases not matched to a gene. Germline V CDR1 and CDR2: MGHRA, YSYEKL. This CDR3 spans 17 amino acids. CDR3 coding DNA: TGCGCCAGCAGCCAGACCCTAGCGGGCCAATCCTACAATGAGCAGTTCTTC. It specifies CASSQTLAGQSYNEQFF.

The rearrangement uses TRBV28 and TRBJ1-2, with 10 bases fitting TRBD1. The junction had 6 bases not matched to a gene; V was cut back by 6 bases and J by 2 bases. The CDR3 extends over 15 amino acids. CDR1 is MDHEN, CDR2 SYDVKM, per germline. As DNA, the CDR3 is TGTGCCAGCAGGGCCACGGGACAGGGGAACTATGGCTACACCTTC. Translation gives CASRATGQGNYGYTF.

V gene TRBV7-9 combines with J gene TRBJ2-7, with D unresolved. Germline CDR1 is SEHNR and CDR2 is FQNEAQ (reference sequence). V dropped 0 bases and J dropped 0 bases, with 9 bases sitting between them. The CDR3 contains 15 residues. CDR3 bases: TGTGCCAGCAGCTTAGCGGAAGGCAGCTCCTACGAGCAGTACTTC. Encoded protein: CASSLAEGSSYEQYF.

The chain carries TRBV18 and TRBJ1-1; a weak D match, TRBD1 (5 bases). Germline V gene sequence: CDR1 KGHSH, CDR2 LQKENI. Trimming took off 4 bases at V and 5 bases at J, with 11 bases between the two ends. This CDR3 has 13 residues. The CDR3 nucleotides are TGTGCCAGCTCACTCGGGACTCCTACTGAAGCTTTCTTT. This gives the protein CASSLGTPTEAFF.

J is TRBJ2-2 and V is TRBV5-1; 7 nucleotides align to TRBD1. There are 15 residues in the CDR3. Germline V gives CDR1 SGHRS, CDR2 YFSETQ. Germline trimming cut 0 bases from V and 1 base from J; bases unmatched to any gene: 0. CDR3 bases: TGCGCCAGCAGCTTGGACAGGGGGAACACCGGGGAGCTGTTTTTT. This translates into CASSLDRGNTGELFF.

V is TRBV28 and J is TRBJ1-1, with a possible D match to TRBD1 (6 bases). CDR1 is MDHEN and CDR2 is SYDVKM in the germline V gene. CDR3 size: 13 residues. Between the trimmed V and J ends, which lost 6 bases and 4 bases, there was a span of 12 bases. The CDR3 nucleotides read TGTGCCAGCAGGGACAGATGGTCCACTGAAGCTTTCTTT. Translated: CASRDRWSTEAFF. Filled out from reference TRBV28 and TRBJ1-1, the complete variable domain reads DVKVTQSSRYLVKRTGEKVFLECVQDMDHENMFWYRQDPGLGLRLIYFSYDVKMKEKGDIPEGYSVSREKKERFSLILESASTNQTSMYLCASRDRWSTEAFFGQGTRLTVV.

The rearrangement joins TRBV6-5 to TRBJ1-1; D unresolved. The ends were cut back, 6 bases at V and 1 base at J, with 9 bases in the middle. The CDR3 covers 13 residues. CDR1 and CDR2 from the germline V gene are MNHEY and SVGAGI. The CDR3 is CASSNPGNTEAFF. In DNA, the CDR3 is TGTGCCAGCAGCAACCCGGGGAACACTGAAGCTTTCTTT.

The genes are TRBV7-9 and TRBJ1-2; D may be TRBD1 (5 bases). The germline V and J ends were trimmed by 2 bases and 4 bases, with 17 bases remaining between them. The CDR3 consists of 16 residues. Germline values: CDR1 SEHNR, CDR2 FQNEAQ (reference sequence). The DNA for the CDR3 is TGTGCCAGCAGCTTATACTCGGGGGACTCCTTCTATGGCTACACCTTC. This sequence encodes CASSLYSGDSFYGYTF.

The chain couples TRBV2 to TRBJ2-2; D ambiguous. The CDR3 covers 14 residues. V was trimmed by 2 bases and J by 6 bases, leaving 10 bases between them. CDR1 SNHLY and CDR2 FYNNEI come from the germline V gene. The CDR3 DNA reads TGTGCCAGCAGTGAAATCTATTTTCCCGGGGAGCTGTTTTTT. Protein product: CASSEIYFPGELFF.

The table lists this clone with a few counts. V and J are TRBV19 and TRBJ1-5; D possibly corresponds to TRBD1 (5 bases). Trimming pared 1 base from V and 1 base from J, leaving 8 bases between. The CDR3 totals 15 residues. The V gene's germline CDR1 is LNHDA and CDR2 SQIVND (reference sequence). CDR3 nucleotides: TGTGCCAGTAGTATAGGAGAGGGGAGCAATCAGCCCCAGCATTTT. This translates into CASSIGEGSNQPQHF.

This chain connects TRBV5-1 to TRBJ1-4; no definite D call. The V gene's germline CDR1 is SGHRS and CDR2 YFSETQ. Trimming shortened V by 0 bases and J by 6 bases, and 12 bases separated the two germline ends. The CDR3 is made up of 15 amino acids. The CDR3 region has the DNA TGCGCCAGCAGCTTGGGTTGGTCACCGGATGAAAAACTGTTTTTT. The encoded protein is CASSLGWSPDEKLFF.

In the case of this clone: Other DNA sequences in this sample translate to the same CDR3. The gene calls are TRBV7-9 and TRBJ2-7; 7 bases are a match to TRBD1. Germline CDR1 SEHNR, CDR2 FQNEAQ (reference sequence). The junction had 3 bases not matched to a gene; V was cut back by 8 bases and J by 2 bases. CDR3 length: 12 residues. The CDR3 here is CASGQGAYEQYF. In DNA, the CDR3 is TGTGCCAGCGGGCAGGGGGCCTACGAGCAGTACTTC.

Comment on this clone: The sample carries other DNA sequences with the same CDR3. CDR3 sequence reads: CASSPGGYTF. Written as DNA, the CDR3 is TGTGCCAGCAGCCCCGGCGGCTACACCTTC. The chain links TRBV7-9 to TRBJ1-2; no clear D. CDR3 size: 10 residues. The germline V gene has CDR1 SEHNR and CDR2 FQNEAQ (reference sequence). The ends were cut back, 5 bases at V and 8 bases at J, with 6 bases in the middle.

The CDR3 here is CASSPPAGGVYNEQFF. The DNA of the CDR3 is TGTGCCAGCAGCCCCCCGGCGGGAGGGGTATACAATGAGCAGTTCTTC. The chain recombines TRBV7-8 with TRBJ2-1; the match to TRBD2 covers 9 bases. This CDR3 has 16 residues. The germline CDR1 and CDR2 sequences are SGHVS and FQNEAQ. V was clipped by 5 bases and J by 4 bases; unmatched bases: 9.

In the case of this clone: This CDR3 is also generated by other DNA sequences in the sample. The chain is built from TRBV7-9 and TRBJ1-2; no firm D call. In germline, CDR1 is SEHNR, CDR2 FQNEAQ (reference sequence). The CDR3 consists of 13 residues. The ends were cut back, 2 bases at V and 5 bases at J, with 9 bases in the middle. This CDR3 reads CASSLSGGYGYTF. In nucleotides, the CDR3 is TGTGCCAGCAGCTTATCTGGCGGATATGGCTACACCTTC.

Details on this clone: A read error may account for a junction end that differs from germline. The sample has other DNA sequences that encode this CDR3 too. The chain uses TRBV11-3 and TRBJ2-7; D perhaps matches TRBD2 (5 bases). There are 14 residues in the CDR3. Germline CDR1 is SGHNT and CDR2 is YENEEA. CDR3 nucleotide sequence: TGCGCCAGCAGCACAAACCGGGACTCCTACGAGCAGTACTTC. The encoded protein is CASSTNRDSYEQYF. Complete variable domain (other parts from reference TRBV11-3 and TRBJ2-7): EAGVVQSPRYKIIEKKQPVAFWCNPISGHNTLYWYLQNLGQGPELLIRYENEEAVDDSQLPKDRFSAERLKGVDSTLKIQPAELGDSAVYLCASSTNRDSYEQYFGPGTRLTVT.

The gene calls are TRBV10-3 and TRBJ1-1; D gene unclear. CDR1 is ENHRY, CDR2 SYGVKD, per germline. This CDR3 spans 15 amino acids. V shed 0 bases and J shed 0 bases, with 8 bases lying between them. This CDR3 is CAISESQRLNTEAFF. Written as DNA, the CDR3 is TGTGCCATCAGTGAGTCTCAGAGGTTGAACACTGAAGCTTTCTTT.